One sample yielded the 14 T cell receptor beta chains listed below, sequenced in a study of blood T cells in healthy people across ages. PCR was performed a second time for roughly 7 to 11 cycles using a sample-barcoded 5' primer and a J-beta primer mix. TCRdb itself ran the 5' RACE reads through MiXCR, one entry per CDR3 protein. The data hold hundreds of thousands of distinct CDR3 sequences, with less than 35% observed a single time. Sequencing was performed on blood. The receptor source for this set is an elderly woman in good health.

Regarding this clonotype: Given a much more abundant clone one base away, this may be a read error. V is TRBV5-1 and J is TRBJ1-1; possible D gene TRBD1, 5 bases. From germline, CDR1 is SGHRS and CDR2 YFSETQ. V was pared by 3 bases and J by 5 bases, with 14 bases between. This CDR3 is 14 amino acids long. The CDR3 sequence: CASSWDGEGTEAFF. The CDR3, as DNA: TGCGCCAGCAGCTGGGACGGGGAGGGGACTGAAGCTTTCTTT.

This clonotype showed up many times. This chain joins TRBV4-2 and TRBJ2-7; D is ambiguous. Per germline, CDR1 LGHNA and CDR2 YNFKEQ. The CDR3 consists of 14 residues. V was cut by 0 bases and J by 6 bases, with 12 bases left in between. The CDR3 bases are TGTGCCAGCAGCCAAGAAAGGGCCAGCTCCGAGCAGTACTTC. Translating gives CASSQERASSEQYF.

This clonotype was counted at least ten times. The chain recombines TRBV7-2 with TRBJ1-5, with D possibly TRBD1 on 6 matching bases. CDR1 SGHTA and CDR2 FQGNSA come from the germline V gene. This CDR3 contains 18 residues. With 1 base removed from V and 0 bases from J, the gap between germline ends came to 16 bases. The CDR3 region is CASSLDPPGANSNQPQHF. DNA of the CDR3: TGTGCCAGCAGCTTAGATCCCCCAGGGGCAAATAGCAATCAGCCCCAGCATTTT.

Here the CDR3 DNA reads TGCAGCGTTGGCGCTAGCGCCAAATCCTACGAGCAGTACTTC. Its translation: CSVGASAKSYEQYF. The V call is TRBV29-1, the J call TRBJ2-7; D is possibly TRBD2 (6 bases). This CDR3 has 14 residues. In germline, CDR1 is SQVTM, CDR2 ANQGSEA. Trimming stripped 4 bases from V and 1 base from J, with 14 bases between.

This clonotype was seen more than once but under ten times. The chain employs TRBV20-1 and TRBJ2-2; D gene uncertain. The CDR3 is 15 residues long. Trimming pared 0 bases from V and 7 bases from J, leaving 15 bases between. Germline V lookup: CDR1 DFQATT, CDR2 SNEGSKA (reference sequence). CDR3 sequence: CSARDNPAANGELFF. CDR3 sequence (DNA): TGCAGTGCTAGAGATAACCCTGCGGCAAACGGGGAGCTGTTTTTT.

This clonotype has a count of ten or more. The chain employs TRBV6-5 and TRBJ2-6, with a tentative D call TRBD2 (6 bases). Between the trimmed V and J ends, which lost 4 bases and 0 bases, there was a span of 10 bases. The germline gives CDR1 MNHEY, CDR2 SVGAGI. This CDR3 has 16 amino acids. The CDR3 DNA reads as TGTGCCAGCAGTTTGGGACTCCCCTCTGGGGCCAACGTCCTGACTTTC. This sequence encodes CASSLGLPSGANVLTF.

This clonotype was counted between two and nine times. A clone one base away is much larger, so this may be a read error. This chain links TRBV7-8 with TRBJ2-1; 8 nucleotides align to TRBD2. The DNA matches TRBJ2-7 better at its end, which makes the J call doubtful. Germline values: CDR1 SGHVS, CDR2 FQNEAQ. This CDR3 spans 17 amino acids. CDR3 residues: CASSAALAGSSYNEQYF. The CDR3 bases are TGTGCCAGCAGCGCCGCGCTAGCGGGCAGCTCCTACAATGAGCAGTACTTC.

There are a few counts of this clonotype. A much larger clone is a single base away; this may be a read error. The chain employs TRBV7-9 and TRBJ1-1; D is uncertain. Germline CDR1 and CDR2: SEHNR and FQNEAQ (reference sequence). With 2 bases removed from V and 6 bases from J, the gap between germline ends came to 7 bases. CDR3 length equals 12 residues. The CDR3 sequence: CASSLRSAEAFF. The CDR3 DNA reads TGTGCCAGCAGCTTAAGGTCGGCTGAAGCTTTCTTT.

This chain uses TRBV21-1 with TRBJ2-5; the table gives TRBD2 as D, unverified against the DNA. TRBV21-1 is a recognized pseudogene. The CDR3 is 17 amino acids. The CDR3 nucleotides read TGTGCCAGCAGCCCCTTAATGGTGGGACTAGCAAGGAATGAGCAGTACTTC. This codes for CASSPLMVGLARNEQYF.

In this sample, this clonotype turned up a few times. Sequence at one end of the junction differs from germline and may be a read error. The chain uses TRBV20-1 and TRBJ1-6, with a possible D match to TRBD1 (6 bases). From germline, CDR1 is DFQATT and CDR2 SNEGSKA (reference sequence). The CDR3 is 12 residues long. CDR3 sequence reads: CSAGGYNSPPHF. The CDR3 DNA follows: TGCAGTGCTGGGGGCTATAATTCACCCCCCCACTTT.

Regarding this clonotype: Just one base apart from a much larger clone, this may be a read error. This chain connects TRBV6-5 to TRBJ2-4; 7 positions agree with TRBD1. The end of the DNA aligns better with TRBJ2-5, so the J call may be wrong. The germline CDR1 and CDR2 sequences are MNHEY and SVGAGI. This CDR3 contains 12 residues. CDR3 nucleotide sequence: TGTGCCAGCTGGAAACAGGGGGAGACCCAGTACTTC. Amino acids: CASWKQGETQYF.

This rearrangement joins TRBV29-1 to TRBJ2-1, with D perhaps matching TRBD2 (5 bases). Germline assignment: CDR1 SQVTM and CDR2 ANQGSEA. Trimming shortened V by 4 bases and J by 4 bases, and 8 bases separated the two germline ends. This CDR3 region has 12 residues. The CDR3 reads CSVVGVYNEQFF. Here the CDR3 DNA reads TGCAGCGTTGTGGGAGTTTACAATGAGCAGTTCTTC.

This clonotype was seen more than once but under ten times. This sequence may be a read error, since a much larger clone differs from it by one base. The chain joins TRBV5-1 to TRBJ1-6; 11 bases map to TRBD1. The CDR3 extends over 15 amino acids. Per germline, CDR1 SGHRS and CDR2 YFSETQ. CDR3 protein: CASSNGQGASSPPHF. The CDR3 DNA is TGCGCCAGCAGCAATGGACAGGGGGCATCCTCACCCCCCCACTTT.

This clonotype was seen repeatedly, ten times or more. The chain couples TRBV5-1 to TRBJ2-7, with 10 bases that match TRBD1. This CDR3 has 14 amino acids. Germline V gives CDR1 SGHRS, CDR2 YFSETQ. The ends lost 3 bases at V and 3 bases at J; junction bases unmatched: 3. The CDR3 loop reads CASSSGQGFYEQYF. The CDR3 DNA sequence: TGCGCCAGCAGCTCGGGACAGGGGTTCTACGAGCAGTACTTC.